This paragraph reports one T cell receptor (beta chain). The antigen is not known. This sample also contains other DNA sequences that code for the same CDR3. CDR3 length: 14 residues. V lost 6 bases and J lost 4, with 15 bases in between. Germline values: CDR1 SGHAT, CDR2 FQNNGV. The data originate from a study of OX40 agonist ivuxolimab in advanced cancers. Study context: At doses from 0.01 to 10 mg/kg, patients were given intravenous ivuxolimab every 2 weeks. Findings of the study overall: At doses 0.1 to 3.0 mg/kg, CD4+ and CD8+ clones expanded. Fewer expanded clones were found on average in CD4+ than in CD8+ T cells.

Clones were sequenced by immunoSEQ multiplex PCR, and TCRdb holds only the in-frame ones, with some missing. This sample yields more than 95,000 clones, of which over 75% are seen a single time; roughly 0.33% belongs to the top ten. Sequenced here: CD4+ or CD8+ T cells sorted from blood, sampled in a trial of the OX40 agonist ivuxolimab. The chain employs TRBV11-2 and TRBJ1-2; D remains ambiguous. The TCR sequence derives from an adult with an advanced solid tumor such as melanoma, head and neck, liver or kidney cancer. As DNA, the CDR3 is TGTGCCAGCAGTTCTATCAGGACCCTCTATGGCTACACCTTC. This translates into CASSSIRTLYGYTF.